The source of this T cell receptor (beta chain) is a study of cytomegalovirus exposure and HLA in healthy donors. PCR used 60 Vbeta primers and 13 Jbeta primers. Assay: immunoSEQ multiplex PCR; the TCRdb copy retains only in-frame clones and omits some. Here the sample spans about 140,000 clones, approximately 83% being singletons. Overall study findings and caveats: After further analysis at a later stage, roughly 15,000 TCR beta sequences were associated with HLA alleles at 0.05 false discovery rate. A later look showed TCR association rates differing by HLA locus, highest for DRB1 and lowest for HLA-C. In an earlier analysis, about 87% or about 30%: the productive usage of most TCR beta V segments.

This clone came up once. Its antigen remains unknown. Trimming took off 0 bases at V and 4 bases at J, with 7 bases between the two ends. Germline-derived CDR1 and CDR2 are MNHNY and SVGAGI (reference sequence). This CDR3 has 13 amino acids. Sample: PBMCs. This sequence originates from a male donor in good health and CMV-seronegative. The chain has TRBV6-6 and TRBJ2-7, with D unclear. The CDR3 spells CASSYSALYEQYF. CDR3 nucleotides: TGTGCCAGCAGTTACTCGGCACTATACGAGCAGTACTTC.